This T cell receptor beta chain was sequenced for a study of shared T cell receptors in the human thymus. V was pared by 3 bases and J by 3 bases, with 5 bases of the junction left unmatched. The germline CDR1 and CDR2 sequences are MNHNS and SASEGT. This CDR3 is built from 15 residues. Only in-frame clones appear in the TCRdb table, and some are missing; sequencing was by immunoSEQ multiplex PCR. The table lists hundreds of thousands of clones, more than 70% of them singletons. These data were also filed under a second study, of human thymus T cells. Per that study: Infants served as donors; they were healthy and Finnish and were having corrective surgery for congenital heart defects.

The rearrangement joins TRBV6-1 to TRBJ2-3; 8 bases are shared with TRBD2. The sequence was collected from a boy less than two years old with a congenital heart defect. The specimen sequenced was thymocytes. The CDR3 loop reads CASSDGSGRTDTQYF. The CDR3 DNA sequence: TGTGCCAGCAGTGACGGGAGCGGGAGAACAGATACGCAGTATTTT.